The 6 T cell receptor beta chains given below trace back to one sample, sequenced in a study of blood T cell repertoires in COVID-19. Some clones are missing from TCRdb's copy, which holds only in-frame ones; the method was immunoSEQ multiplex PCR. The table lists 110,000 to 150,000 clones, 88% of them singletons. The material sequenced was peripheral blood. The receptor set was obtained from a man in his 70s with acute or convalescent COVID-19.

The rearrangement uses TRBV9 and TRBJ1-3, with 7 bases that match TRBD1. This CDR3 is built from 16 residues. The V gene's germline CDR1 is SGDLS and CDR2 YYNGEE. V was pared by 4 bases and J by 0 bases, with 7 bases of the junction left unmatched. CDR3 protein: CASSRLGQPSGNTIYF. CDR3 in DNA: TGTGCCAGCAGCAGATTGGGACAGCCCTCTGGAAACACCATATATTTT.

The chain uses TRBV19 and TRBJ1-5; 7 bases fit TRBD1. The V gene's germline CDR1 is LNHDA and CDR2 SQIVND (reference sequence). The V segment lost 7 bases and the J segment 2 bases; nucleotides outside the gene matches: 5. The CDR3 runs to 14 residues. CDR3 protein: CASTYQGGNQPQHF. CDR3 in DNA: TGTGCCAGTACCTACCAGGGGGGCAATCAGCCCCAGCATTTT.

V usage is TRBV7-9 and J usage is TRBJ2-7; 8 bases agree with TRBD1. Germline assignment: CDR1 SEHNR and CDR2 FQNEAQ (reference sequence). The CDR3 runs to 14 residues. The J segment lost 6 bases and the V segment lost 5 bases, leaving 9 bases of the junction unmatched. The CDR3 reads CASSVRGQVSEQYF. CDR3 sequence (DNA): TGTGCCAGCAGCGTGCGGGGACAGGTCTCCGAGCAGTACTTC.

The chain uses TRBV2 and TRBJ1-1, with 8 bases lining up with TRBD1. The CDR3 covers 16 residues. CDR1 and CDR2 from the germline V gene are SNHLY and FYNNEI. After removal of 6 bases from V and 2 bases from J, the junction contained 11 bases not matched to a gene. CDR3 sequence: CASSPGQVLLNTEAFF. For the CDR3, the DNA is TGTGCCAGCAGCCCGGGACAGGTCCTTCTAAACACTGAAGCTTTCTTT. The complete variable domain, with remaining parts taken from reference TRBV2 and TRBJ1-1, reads EPEVTQTPSHQVTQMGQEVILRCVPISNHLYFYWYRQILGQKVEFLVSFYNNEISEKSEIFDDQFSVERPDGSNFTLKIRSTKLEDSAMYFCASSPGQVLLNTEAFFGQGTRLTVV.

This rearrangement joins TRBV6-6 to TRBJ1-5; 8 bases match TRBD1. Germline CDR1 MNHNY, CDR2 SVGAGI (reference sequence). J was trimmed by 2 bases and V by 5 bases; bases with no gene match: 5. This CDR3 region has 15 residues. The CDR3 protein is CASSRPGQGNQPQHF. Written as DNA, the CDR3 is TGTGCCAGCAGTCGTCCGGGACAGGGCAATCAGCCCCAGCATTTT.

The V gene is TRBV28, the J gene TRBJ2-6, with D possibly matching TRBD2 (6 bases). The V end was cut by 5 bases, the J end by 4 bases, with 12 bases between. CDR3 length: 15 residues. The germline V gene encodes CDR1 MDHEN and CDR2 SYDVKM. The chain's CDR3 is CASSPGGPGANVLTF. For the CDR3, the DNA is TGTGCCAGCAGTCCCGGGGGACCCGGGGCCAACGTCCTGACTTTC.